This T cell receptor (beta chain) was retrieved from a study of cytomegalovirus exposure and HLA in healthy donors. Study background: As an earlier analysis found, about 200 million T cells yielded 90 million to 140 million unique TCR beta sequences. From donors who were HLA-typed, an early data release held 81 million or so unique TCRs. Notes on the study in general: Common viral pathogens seemed, in a later analysis, to connect with several of the most significant clusters. Later analysis indicated greater clonal expansion among HLA-associated TCR beta chains than among equally common other chains.

Primers for the PCR totalled 60 Vbeta and 13 Jbeta. Clones were sequenced by immunoSEQ multiplex PCR, and TCRdb holds only the in-frame ones, with some missing. The table shows around 37,000 clones, with over 75% occurring only once. As concerns this clone: The antigen is unknown. The junction and the germline gene differ at one end; a read error may be behind it.

Germline V lookup: CDR1 SNHLY, CDR2 FYNNEI. The CDR3 extends over 13 amino acids. This sequence originates from a man aged 50 or older in good health and CMV-seronegative. Source material: PBMCs. The rearrangement joins TRBV2 to TRBJ1-2; D gene ambiguous. CDR3 amino acids: CASRTAGYYSYTF. In DNA, the CDR3 is TGTGCCAGCAGGACCGCCGGATACTATAGCTACACCTTC.